The entry below gives a single T cell receptor (beta chain) sequence along with its context. Antigen specificity is unknown. The data originate from a study of cytomegalovirus exposure and HLA in healthy donors. General study results and limits: Over 150 TCR beta chains were listed as cytomegalovirus-associated. A missense variant in DCLRE1C was later tied to TCR beta V- and J-gene trimming.

CDR3 size: 15 residues. Germline V gene lookup returns CDR1 MGHDK and CDR2 SYGVNS. V gave up 6 bases and J gave up 2 bases, with 16 bases separating them. Both 60 Vbeta primers and 13 Jbeta primers went into the PCR. Assay used: immunoSEQ multiplex PCR; TCRdb lists only in-frame clones, some missing. In the table there are nearly 200,000 clones, roughly 80% of which are singletons. This receptor was taken from a woman in her 30s in good health and CMV-seropositive. Specimen: PBMCs. This chain joins TRBV25-1 and TRBJ1-1; D is possibly TRBD1 (5 bases). The CDR3 coding sequence is TGTGCCAGCAGGGACCGTGGGGGGGTCAACACTGAAGCTTTCTTT. It codes for CASRDRGGVNTEAFF.